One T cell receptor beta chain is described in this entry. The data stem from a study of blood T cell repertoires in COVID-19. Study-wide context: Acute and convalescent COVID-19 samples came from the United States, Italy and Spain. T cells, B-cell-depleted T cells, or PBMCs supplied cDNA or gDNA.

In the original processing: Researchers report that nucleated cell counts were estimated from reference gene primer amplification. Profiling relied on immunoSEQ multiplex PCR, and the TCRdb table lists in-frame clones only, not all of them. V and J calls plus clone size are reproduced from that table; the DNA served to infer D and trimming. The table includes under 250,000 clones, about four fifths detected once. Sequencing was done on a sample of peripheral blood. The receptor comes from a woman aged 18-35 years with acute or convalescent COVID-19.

The CDR3 is CASSPWQGVLTVDEKLFF. The CDR3 coding sequence is TGTGCCAGTAGTCCATGGCAGGGGGTCTTAACAGTGGATGAAAAACTGTTTTTT. The gene calls are TRBV19 and TRBJ1-4; 7 positions match TRBD1. The V gene end was trimmed by 5 bases and the J gene end by 6 bases; junction bases not matched to a gene: 18. The CDR3 consists of 18 residues. Germline V lookup: CDR1 LNHDA, CDR2 SQIVND (reference sequence).